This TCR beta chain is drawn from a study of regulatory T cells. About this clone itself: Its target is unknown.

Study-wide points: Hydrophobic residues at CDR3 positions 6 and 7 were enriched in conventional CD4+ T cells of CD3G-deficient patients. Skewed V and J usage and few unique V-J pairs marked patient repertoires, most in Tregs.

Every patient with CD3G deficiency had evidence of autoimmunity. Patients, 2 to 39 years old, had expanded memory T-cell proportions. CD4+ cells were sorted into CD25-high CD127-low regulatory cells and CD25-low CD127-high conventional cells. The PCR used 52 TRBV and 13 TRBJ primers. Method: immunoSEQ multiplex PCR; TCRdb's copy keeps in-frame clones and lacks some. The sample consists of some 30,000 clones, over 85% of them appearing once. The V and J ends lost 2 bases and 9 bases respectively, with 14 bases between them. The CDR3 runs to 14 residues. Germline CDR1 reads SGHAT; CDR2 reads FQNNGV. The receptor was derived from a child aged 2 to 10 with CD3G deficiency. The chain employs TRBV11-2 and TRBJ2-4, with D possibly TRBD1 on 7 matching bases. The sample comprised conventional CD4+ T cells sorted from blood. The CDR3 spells CASSLRGGGGIQYF. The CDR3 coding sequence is TGTGCCAGCAGCTTACGCGGAGGGGGCGGCATTCAGTACTTC. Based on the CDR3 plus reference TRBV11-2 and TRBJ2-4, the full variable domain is EAGVAQSPRYKIIEKRQSVAFWCNPISGHATLYWYQQILGQGPKLLIQFQNNGVVDDSQLPKDRFSAERLKGVDSTLKIQPAKLEDSAVYLCASSLRGGGGIQYFGAGTRLSVL.